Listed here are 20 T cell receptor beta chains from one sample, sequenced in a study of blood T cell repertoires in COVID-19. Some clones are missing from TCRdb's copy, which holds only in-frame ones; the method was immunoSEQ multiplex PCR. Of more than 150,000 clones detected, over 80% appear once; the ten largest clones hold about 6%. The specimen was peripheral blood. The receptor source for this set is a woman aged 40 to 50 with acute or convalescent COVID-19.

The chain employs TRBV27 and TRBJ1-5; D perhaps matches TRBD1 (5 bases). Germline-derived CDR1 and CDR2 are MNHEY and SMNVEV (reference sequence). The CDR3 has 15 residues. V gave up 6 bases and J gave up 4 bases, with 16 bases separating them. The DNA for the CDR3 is TGTGCCAGCAGCGAGGGACTACCTCTAAATCAGCCCCAGCATTTT. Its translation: CASSEGLPLNQPQHF.

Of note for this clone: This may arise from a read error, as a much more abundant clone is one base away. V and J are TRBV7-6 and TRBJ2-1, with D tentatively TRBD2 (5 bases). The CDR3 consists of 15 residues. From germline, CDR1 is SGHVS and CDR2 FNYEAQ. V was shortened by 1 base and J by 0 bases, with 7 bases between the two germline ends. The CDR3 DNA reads TGTGCCAGCAGCTTAGGGGAGAGCTCCTACAATGAGCAGTTCTTC. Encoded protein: CASSLGESSYNEQFF.

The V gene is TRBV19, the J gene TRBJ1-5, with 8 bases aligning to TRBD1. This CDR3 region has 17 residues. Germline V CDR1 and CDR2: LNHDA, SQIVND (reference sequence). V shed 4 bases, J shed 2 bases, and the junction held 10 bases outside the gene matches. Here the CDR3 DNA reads TGTGCCAGTAGTACCTATCCGAGGGGACAGGGCAATCAGCCCCAGCATTTT. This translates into CASSTYPRGQGNQPQHF.

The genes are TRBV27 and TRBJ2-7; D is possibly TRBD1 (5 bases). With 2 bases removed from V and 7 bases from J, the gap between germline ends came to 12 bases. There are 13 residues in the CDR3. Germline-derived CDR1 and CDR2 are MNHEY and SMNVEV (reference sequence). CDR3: CASSLSRALEQYF. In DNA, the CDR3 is TGTGCCAGCAGTTTAAGCAGGGCCCTAGAGCAGTACTTC.

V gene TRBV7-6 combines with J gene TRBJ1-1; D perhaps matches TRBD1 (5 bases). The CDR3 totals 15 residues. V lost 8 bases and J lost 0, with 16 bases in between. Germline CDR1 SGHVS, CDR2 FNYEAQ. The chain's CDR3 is CASRQNPTMNTEAFF. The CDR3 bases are TGTGCCAGCCGACAGAACCCCACCATGAACACTGAAGCTTTCTTT.

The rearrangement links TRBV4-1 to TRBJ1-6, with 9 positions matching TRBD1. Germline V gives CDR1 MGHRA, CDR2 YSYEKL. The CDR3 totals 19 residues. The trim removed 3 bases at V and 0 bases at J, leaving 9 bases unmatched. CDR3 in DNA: TGCGCCAGCAGCCAGACCCCGGGACAGGGCAGCTCCTATAATTCACCCCTCCACTTT. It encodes CASSQTPGQGSSYNSPLHF.

The CDR3 here is CASSFTQVTNYGYTF. The CDR3 region has the DNA TGTGCCAGCAGCTTTACACAGGTGACTAACTATGGCTACACCTTC. The V call is TRBV7-9, the J call TRBJ1-2; D may be TRBD1 (5 bases). Germline loops: CDR1 SEHNR, CDR2 FQNEAQ (reference sequence). V lost 3 bases, J lost 0 bases, and 11 bases lay in between. The CDR3 covers 15 residues.

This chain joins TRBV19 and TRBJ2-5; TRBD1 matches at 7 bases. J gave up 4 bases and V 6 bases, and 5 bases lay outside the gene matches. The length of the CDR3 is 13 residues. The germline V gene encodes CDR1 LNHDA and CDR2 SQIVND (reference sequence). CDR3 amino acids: CASSLTGVETQYF. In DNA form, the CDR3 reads TGTGCCAGTAGCCTCACAGGGGTAGAGACCCAGTACTTC.

The CDR3 is CASSEGDRTYEQYF. CDR3 nucleotide sequence: TGTGCCAGCAGTGAGGGGGACAGAACCTACGAGCAGTACTTC. The chain uses TRBV2 and TRBJ2-7; 7 bases are shared with TRBD1. The CDR3 length is 14 residues. Trimming cost V 3 bases and J 2 bases; bases outside gene matches: 4. Germline lookup yields CDR1 SNHLY and CDR2 FYNNEI.

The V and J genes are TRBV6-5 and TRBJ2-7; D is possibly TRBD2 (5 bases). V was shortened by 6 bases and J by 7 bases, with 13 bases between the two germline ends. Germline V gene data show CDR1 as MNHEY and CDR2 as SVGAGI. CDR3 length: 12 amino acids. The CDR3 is CASRTNSEEQYF. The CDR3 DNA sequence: TGTGCCAGCAGGACTAATAGCGAGGAGCAGTACTTC.

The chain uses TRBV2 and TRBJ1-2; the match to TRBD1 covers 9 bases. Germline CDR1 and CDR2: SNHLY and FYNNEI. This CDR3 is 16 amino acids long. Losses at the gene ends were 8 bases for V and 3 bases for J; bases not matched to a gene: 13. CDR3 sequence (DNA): TGTGCCAGCTCTCCGGACAGGGGCTCAATTGACTATGGCTACACCTTC. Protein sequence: CASSPDRGSIDYGYTF.

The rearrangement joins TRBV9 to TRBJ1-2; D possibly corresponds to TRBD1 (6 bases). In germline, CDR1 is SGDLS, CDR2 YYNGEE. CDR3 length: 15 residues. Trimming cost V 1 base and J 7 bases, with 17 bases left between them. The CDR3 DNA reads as TGTGCCAGCAGCGTATCTCTGGGGACAAAGGCTGGCTACACCTTC. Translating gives CASSVSLGTKAGYTF.

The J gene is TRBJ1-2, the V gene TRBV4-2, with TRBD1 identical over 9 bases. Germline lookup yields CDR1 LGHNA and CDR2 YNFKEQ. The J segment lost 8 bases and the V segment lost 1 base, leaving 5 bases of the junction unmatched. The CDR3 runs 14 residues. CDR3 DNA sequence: TGTGCCAGCAGCCAAGGGACAGGGGCGGGCGGCTACACCTTC. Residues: CASSQGTGAGGYTF.

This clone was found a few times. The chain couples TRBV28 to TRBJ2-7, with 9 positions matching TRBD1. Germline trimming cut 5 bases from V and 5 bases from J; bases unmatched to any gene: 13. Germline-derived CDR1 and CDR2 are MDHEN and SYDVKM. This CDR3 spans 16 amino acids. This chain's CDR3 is CASSPIQGAGLHEQYF. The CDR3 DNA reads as TGTGCCAGCAGTCCAATACAGGGGGCAGGTCTGCACGAGCAGTACTTC.

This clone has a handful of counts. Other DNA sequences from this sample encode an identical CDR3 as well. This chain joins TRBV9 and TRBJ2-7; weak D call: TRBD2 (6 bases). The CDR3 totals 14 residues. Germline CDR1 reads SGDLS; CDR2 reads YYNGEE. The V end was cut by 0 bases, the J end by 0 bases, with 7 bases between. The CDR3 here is CASSVGTNSYEQYF. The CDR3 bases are TGTGCCAGCAGCGTAGGGACTAACTCCTACGAGCAGTACTTC.

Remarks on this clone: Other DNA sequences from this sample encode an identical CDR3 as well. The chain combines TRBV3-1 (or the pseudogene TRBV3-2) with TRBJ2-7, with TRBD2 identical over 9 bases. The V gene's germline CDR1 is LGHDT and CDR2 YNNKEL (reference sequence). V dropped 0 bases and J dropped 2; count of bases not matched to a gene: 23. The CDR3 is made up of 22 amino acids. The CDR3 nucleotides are TGTGCCAGCAGCCAAGATTTGGGGATCATCGCGGGGGGGGTCTTGAGTCCCTACGAGCAGTACTTC. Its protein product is CASSQDLGIIAGGVLSPYEQYF.

In nucleotides, the CDR3 is TGCGCCAGCGGCCAAACGACAGGGGAAGAGACCCAGTACTTC. Its translation: CASGQTTGEETQYF. The rearrangement joins TRBV5-1 to TRBJ2-5, with 8 bases matching TRBD1. CDR3 length: 14 residues. V trimming: 7 bases; J trimming: 3 bases; junction bases outside the gene matches: 8. Germline V gives CDR1 SGHRS, CDR2 YFSETQ.

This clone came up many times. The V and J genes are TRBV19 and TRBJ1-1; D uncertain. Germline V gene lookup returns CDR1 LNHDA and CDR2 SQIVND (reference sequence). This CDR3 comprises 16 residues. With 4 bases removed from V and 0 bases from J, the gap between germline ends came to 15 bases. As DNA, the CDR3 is TGTGCCAGTAGTACGGGGAAGGACCCTGTGAACACTGAAGCTTTCTTT. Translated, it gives CASSTGKDPVNTEAFF. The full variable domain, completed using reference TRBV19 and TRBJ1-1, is DGGITQSPKYLFRKEGQNVTLSCEQNLNHDAMYWYRQDPGQGLRLIYYSQIVNDFQKGDIAEGYSVSREKKESFPLTVTSAQKNPTAFYLCASSTGKDPVNTEAFFGQGTRLTVV.

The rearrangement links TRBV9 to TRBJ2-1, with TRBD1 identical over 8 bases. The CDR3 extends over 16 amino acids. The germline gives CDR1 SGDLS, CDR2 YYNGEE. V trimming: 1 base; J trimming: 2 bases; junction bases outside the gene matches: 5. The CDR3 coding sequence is TGTGCCAGCAGCGTAAGCTGGGACAGGCCCTACAATGAGCAGTTCTTC. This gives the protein CASSVSWDRPYNEQFF.

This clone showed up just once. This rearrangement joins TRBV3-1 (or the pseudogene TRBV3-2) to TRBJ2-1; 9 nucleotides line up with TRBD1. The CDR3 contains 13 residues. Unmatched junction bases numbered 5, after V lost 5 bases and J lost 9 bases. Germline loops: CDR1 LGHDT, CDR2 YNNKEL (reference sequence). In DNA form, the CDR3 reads TGTGCCAGCAGCTATACAGGGGGCACTGAGCAGTTCTTC. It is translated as CASSYTGGTEQFF.